This TCR beta chain was sequenced during a study of shared clonotypes between healthy human individuals. Assay used: immunoSEQ multiplex PCR; TCRdb lists only in-frame clones, some missing. This sample has a few million clones; approximately 95% occur once, and the top ten carry 0.35% to 0.45%. Study-wide results and limits: The naive CD4 repertoires of several donors were compared, and approximately 4.5% of clonotypes were shared.

Remarks on this clone: Its antigen remains unidentified.

The sequenced material came from naive CD4+ T cells from PBMCs. Subset here: CD45RA+ positively selected. This TCR was sampled from a man between 18 and 35 years old in good health. Some clones in this sample may be carry-over from other donors' samples.

CDR3: CASSPVTGGAGGYTF. The CDR3 DNA reads as TGTGCCAGCAGCCCAGTAACAGGGGGCGCGGGCGGCTACACCTTC. V is TRBV5-6 and J is TRBJ1-2; 9 nucleotides agree with TRBD1. The trim removed 4 bases at V and 8 bases at J, leaving 12 bases unmatched. Germline CDR1 is SGHDT and CDR2 is YYEEEE. This CDR3 is 15 amino acids long.